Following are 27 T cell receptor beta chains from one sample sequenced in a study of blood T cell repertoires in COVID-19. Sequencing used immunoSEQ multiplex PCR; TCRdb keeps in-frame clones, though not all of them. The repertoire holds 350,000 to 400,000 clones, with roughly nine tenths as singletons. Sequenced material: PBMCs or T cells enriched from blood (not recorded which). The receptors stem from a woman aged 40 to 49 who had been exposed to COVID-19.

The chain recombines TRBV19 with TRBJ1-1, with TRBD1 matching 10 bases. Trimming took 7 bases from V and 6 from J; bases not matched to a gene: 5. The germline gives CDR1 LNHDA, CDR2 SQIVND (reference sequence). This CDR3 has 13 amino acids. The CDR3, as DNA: TGTGCCAGTAACGACAGGGGGCTTGCTGAAGCTTTCTTT. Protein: CASNDRGLAEAFF.

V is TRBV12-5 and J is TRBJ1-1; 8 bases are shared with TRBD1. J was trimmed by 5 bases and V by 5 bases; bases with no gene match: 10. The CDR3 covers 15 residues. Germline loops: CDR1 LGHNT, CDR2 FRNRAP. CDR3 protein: CASGPLQGGSTEAFF. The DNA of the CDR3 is TGTGCTAGTGGTCCCTTACAGGGGGGGTCGACTGAAGCTTTCTTT.

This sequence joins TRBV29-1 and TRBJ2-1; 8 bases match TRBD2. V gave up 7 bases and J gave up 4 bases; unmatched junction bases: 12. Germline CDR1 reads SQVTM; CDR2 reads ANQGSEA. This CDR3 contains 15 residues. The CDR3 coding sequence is TGCAGCGCTACCTCACTAGCGGAGGGATACAATGAGCAGTTCTTC. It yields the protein CSATSLAEGYNEQFF.

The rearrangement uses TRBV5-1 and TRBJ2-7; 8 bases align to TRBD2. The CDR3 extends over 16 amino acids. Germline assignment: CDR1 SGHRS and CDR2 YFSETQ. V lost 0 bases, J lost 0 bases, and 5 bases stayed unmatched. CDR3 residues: CASSLVAGSFSYEQYF. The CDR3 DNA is TGCGCCAGCAGCTTGGTAGCGGGAAGTTTCTCCTACGAGCAGTACTTC.

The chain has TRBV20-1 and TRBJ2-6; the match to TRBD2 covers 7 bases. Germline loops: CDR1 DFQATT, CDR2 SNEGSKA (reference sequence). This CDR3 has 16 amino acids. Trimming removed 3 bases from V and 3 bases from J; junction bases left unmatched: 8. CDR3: CSASKRGSRGANVLTF. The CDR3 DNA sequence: TGCAGTGCTAGTAAGCGGGGTTCCCGTGGGGCCAACGTCCTGACTTTC.

For the CDR3, the DNA is TGCGCCAGCAGCGGGGGGCAGGGGGCGGGACAGCCCCAGCATTTT. The encoded protein is CASSGGQGAGQPQHF. V and J are TRBV4-1 and TRBJ1-5, with 8 bases lining up with TRBD1. V shed 5 bases and J 7 bases; nucleotides not matched to a gene: 10. Per germline, CDR1 MGHRA and CDR2 YSYEKL. CDR3 length: 15 amino acids.

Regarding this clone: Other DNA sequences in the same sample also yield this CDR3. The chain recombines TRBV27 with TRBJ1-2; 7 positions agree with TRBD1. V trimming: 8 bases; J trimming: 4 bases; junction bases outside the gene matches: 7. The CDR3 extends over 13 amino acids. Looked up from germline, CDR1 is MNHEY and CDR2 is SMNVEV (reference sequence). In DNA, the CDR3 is TGTGCCAGCTCTAGACAGGGAAGCTATGGCTACACCTTC. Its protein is CASSRQGSYGYTF.

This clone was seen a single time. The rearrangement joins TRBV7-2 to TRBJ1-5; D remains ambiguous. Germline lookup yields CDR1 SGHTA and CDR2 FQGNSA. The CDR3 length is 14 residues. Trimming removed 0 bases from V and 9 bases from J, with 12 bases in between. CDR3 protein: CASSLAPERRPQHF. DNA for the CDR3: TGTGCCAGCAGCTTAGCGCCAGAGCGCCGGCCCCAGCATTTT.

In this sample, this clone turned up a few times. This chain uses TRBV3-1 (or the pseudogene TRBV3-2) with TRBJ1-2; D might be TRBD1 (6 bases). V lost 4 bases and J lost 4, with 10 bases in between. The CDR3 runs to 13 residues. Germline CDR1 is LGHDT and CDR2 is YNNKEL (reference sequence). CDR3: CASSPQGGYGYTF. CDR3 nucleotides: TGTGCCAGCAGCCCTCAAGGGGGCTATGGCTACACCTTC.

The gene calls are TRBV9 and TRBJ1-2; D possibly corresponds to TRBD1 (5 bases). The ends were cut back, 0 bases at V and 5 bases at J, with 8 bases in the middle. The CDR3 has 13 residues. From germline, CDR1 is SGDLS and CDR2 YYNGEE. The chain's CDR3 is CASSVGAGYGYTF. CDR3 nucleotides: TGTGCCAGCAGCGTAGGGGCAGGGTATGGCTACACCTTC.

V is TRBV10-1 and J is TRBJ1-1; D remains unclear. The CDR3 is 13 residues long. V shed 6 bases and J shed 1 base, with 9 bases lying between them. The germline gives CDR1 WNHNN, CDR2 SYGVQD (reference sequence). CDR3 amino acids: CASRIEWNTEAFF. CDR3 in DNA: TGCGCCAGCAGAATAGAATGGAACACTGAAGCTTTCTTT.

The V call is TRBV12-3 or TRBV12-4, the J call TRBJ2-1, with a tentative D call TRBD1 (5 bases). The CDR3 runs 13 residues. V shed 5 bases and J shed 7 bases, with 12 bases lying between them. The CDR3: CASSLLGVNEQFF. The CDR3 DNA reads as TGTGCCAGCAGTCTGCTAGGGGTGAATGAGCAGTTCTTC.

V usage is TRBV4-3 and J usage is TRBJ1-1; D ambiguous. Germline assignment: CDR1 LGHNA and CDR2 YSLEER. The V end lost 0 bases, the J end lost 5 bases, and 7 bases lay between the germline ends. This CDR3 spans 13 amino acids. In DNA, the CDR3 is TGCGCCAGCAGCCAAGATGGAGCGACTGAAGCTTTCTTT. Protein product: CASSQDGATEAFF.

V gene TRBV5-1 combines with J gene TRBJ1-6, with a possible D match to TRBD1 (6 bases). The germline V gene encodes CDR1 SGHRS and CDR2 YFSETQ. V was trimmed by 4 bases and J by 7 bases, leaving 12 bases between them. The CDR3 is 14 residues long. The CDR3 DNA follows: TGCGCCAGCAGCCTGGGACAATCCAATTCACCCCTCCACTTT. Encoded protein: CASSLGQSNSPLHF.

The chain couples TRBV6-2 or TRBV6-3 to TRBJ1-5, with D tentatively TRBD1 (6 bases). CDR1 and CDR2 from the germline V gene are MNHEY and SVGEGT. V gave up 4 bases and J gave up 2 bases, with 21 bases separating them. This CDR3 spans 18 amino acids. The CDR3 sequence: CASSFTILDSPRNQPQHF. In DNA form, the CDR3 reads TGTGCCAGCAGTTTTACCATTTTGGACAGCCCCCGCAATCAGCCCCAGCATTTT.

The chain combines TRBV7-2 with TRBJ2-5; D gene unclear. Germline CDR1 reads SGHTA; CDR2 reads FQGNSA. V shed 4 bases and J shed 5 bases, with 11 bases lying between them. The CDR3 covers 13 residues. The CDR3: CASSYESGETQYF. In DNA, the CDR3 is TGTGCCAGCAGCTACGAGTCGGGTGAGACCCAGTACTTC.

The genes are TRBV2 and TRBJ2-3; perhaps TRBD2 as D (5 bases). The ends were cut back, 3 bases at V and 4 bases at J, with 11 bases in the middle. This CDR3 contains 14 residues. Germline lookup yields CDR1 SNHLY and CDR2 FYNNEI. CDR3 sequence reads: CASSDGGAADTQYF. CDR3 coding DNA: TGTGCCAGCAGTGACGGAGGAGCGGCAGATACGCAGTATTTT.

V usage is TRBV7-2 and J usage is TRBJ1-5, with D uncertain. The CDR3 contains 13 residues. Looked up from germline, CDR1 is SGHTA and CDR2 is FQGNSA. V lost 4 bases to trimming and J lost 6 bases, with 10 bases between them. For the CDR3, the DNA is TGTGCCAGCAGCTCTAGGATCGGTCAGCCCCAGCATTTT. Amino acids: CASSSRIGQPQHF.

The CDR3 nucleotides read TGTGCCAGCAGCCCCGACAGCCGGATCTATGGCTACACCTTC. Its translation is CASSPDSRIYGYTF. J is TRBJ1-2 and V is TRBV6-5; a possible D gene is TRBD1 (5 bases). The ends were cut back, 6 bases at V and 4 bases at J, with 15 bases in the middle. The germline gives CDR1 MNHEY, CDR2 SVGAGI. The length of the CDR3 is 14 residues.

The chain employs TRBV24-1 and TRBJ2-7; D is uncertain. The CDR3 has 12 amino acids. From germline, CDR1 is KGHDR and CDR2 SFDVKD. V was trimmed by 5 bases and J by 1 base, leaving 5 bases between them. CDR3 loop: CATSGSSYEQYF. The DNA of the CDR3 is TGTGCCACCAGTGGCAGTTCCTACGAGCAGTACTTC.

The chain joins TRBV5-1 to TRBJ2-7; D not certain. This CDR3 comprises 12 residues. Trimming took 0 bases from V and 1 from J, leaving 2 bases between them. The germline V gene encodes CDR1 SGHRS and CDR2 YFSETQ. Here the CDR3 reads CASSLASYEQYF. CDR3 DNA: TGCGCCAGCAGCTTGGCTTCCTACGAGCAGTACTTC. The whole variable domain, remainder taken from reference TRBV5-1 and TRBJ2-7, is KAGVTQTPRYLIKTRGQQVTLSCSPISGHRSVSWYQQTPGQGLQFLFEYFSETQRNKGNFPGRFSGRQFSNSRSEMNVSTLELGDSALYLCASSLASYEQYFGPGTRLTVT.

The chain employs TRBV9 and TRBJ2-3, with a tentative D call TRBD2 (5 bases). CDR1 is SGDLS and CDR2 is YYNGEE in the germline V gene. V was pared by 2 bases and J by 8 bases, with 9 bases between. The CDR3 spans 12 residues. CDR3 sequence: CASSVAGVTQYF. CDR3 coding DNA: TGTGCCAGCAGCGTCGCGGGTGTTACGCAGTATTTT.

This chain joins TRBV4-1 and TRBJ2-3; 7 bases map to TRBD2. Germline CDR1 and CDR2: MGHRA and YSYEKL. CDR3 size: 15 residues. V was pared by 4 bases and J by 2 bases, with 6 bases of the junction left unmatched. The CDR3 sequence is CASSPSGAATDTQYF. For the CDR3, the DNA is TGCGCCAGCAGCCCCAGCGGGGCGGCCACAGATACGCAGTATTTT.

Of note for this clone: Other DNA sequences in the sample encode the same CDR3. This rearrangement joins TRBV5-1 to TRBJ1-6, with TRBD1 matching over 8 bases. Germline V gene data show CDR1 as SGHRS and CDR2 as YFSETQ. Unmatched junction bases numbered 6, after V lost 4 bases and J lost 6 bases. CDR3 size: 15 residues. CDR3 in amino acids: CASSIGQGGNSPLHF. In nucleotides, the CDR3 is TGCGCCAGCAGCATAGGACAGGGTGGTAATTCACCCCTCCACTTT.

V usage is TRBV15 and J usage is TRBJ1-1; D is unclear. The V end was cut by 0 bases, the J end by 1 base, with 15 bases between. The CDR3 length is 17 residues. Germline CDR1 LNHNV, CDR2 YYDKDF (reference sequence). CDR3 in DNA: TGTGCCACCAGCAGAGATGTTAGGGAGAACTCGAACACTGAAGCTTTCTTT. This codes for CATSRDVRENSNTEAFF. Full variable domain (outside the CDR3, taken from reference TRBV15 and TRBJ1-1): DAMVIQNPRYQVTQFGKPVTLSCSQTLNHNVMYWYQQKSSQAPKLLFHYYDKDFNNEADTPDNFQSRRPNTSFCFLDIRSPGLGDTAMYLCATSRDVRENSNTEAFFGQGTRLTVV.

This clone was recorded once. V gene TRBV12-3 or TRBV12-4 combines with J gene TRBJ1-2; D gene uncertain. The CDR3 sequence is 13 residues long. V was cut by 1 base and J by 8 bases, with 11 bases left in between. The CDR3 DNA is TGTGCCAGCAGTTTAGGGTGGGGAGGGGGCTACACCTTC. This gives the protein CASSLGWGGGYTF.

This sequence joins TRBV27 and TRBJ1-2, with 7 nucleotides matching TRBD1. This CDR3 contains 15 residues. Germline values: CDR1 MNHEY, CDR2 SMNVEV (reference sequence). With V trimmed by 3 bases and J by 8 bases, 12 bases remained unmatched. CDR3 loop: CASSLVQGSMRGYTF. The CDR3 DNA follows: TGTGCCAGCAGTTTGGTACAGGGGTCTATGCGGGGCTACACCTTC.